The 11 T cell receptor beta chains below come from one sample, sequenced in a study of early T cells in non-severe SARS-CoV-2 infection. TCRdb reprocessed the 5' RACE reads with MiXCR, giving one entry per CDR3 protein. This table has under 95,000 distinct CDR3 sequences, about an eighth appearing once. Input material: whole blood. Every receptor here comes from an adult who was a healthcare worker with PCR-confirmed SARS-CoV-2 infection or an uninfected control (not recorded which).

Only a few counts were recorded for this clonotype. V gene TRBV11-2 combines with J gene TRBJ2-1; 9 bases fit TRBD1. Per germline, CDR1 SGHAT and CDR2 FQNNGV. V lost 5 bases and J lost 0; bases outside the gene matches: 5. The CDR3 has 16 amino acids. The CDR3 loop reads CASSLKTGGSYNEQFF. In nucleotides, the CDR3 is TGTGCCAGCAGCCTGAAGACAGGGGGCTCCTACAATGAGCAGTTCTTC.

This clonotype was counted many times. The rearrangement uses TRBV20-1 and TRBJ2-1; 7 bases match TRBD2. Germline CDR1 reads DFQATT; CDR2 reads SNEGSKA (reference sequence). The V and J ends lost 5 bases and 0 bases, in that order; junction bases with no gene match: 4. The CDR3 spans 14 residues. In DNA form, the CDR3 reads TGCAGTGCTCCCGAGCGGGACTCCTACAATGAGCAGTTCTTC. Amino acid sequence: CSAPERDSYNEQFF.

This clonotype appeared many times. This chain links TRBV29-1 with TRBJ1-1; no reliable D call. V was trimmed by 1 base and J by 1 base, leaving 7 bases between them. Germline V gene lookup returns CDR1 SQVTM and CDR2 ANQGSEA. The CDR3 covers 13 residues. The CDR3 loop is CSVEGEWNTEAFF. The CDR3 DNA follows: TGCAGCGTTGAAGGTGAGTGGAACACTGAAGCTTTCTTT.

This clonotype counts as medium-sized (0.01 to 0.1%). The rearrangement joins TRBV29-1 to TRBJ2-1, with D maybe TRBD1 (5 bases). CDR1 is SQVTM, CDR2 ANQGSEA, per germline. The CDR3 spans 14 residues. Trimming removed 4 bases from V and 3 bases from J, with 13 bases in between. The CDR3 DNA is TGCAGCGTTGGAGGAGACAGCCACTACAATGAGCAGTTCTTC. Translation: CSVGGDSHYNEQFF.

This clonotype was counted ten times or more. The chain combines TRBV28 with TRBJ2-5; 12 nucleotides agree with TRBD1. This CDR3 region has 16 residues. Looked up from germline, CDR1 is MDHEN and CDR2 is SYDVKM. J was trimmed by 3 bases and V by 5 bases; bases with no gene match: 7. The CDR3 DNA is TGTGCCAGCAGTCCGGCCGGGACAGGGGGCGAAGAGACCCAGTACTTC. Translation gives CASSPAGTGGEETQYF.

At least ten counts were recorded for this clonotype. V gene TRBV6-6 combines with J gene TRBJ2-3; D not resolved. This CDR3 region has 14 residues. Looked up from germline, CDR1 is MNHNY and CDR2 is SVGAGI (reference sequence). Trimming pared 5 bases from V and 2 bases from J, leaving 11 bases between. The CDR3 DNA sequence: TGTGCCAGCAGTGCAGGCAGGTCCACAGATACGCAGTATTTT. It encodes CASSAGRSTDTQYF.

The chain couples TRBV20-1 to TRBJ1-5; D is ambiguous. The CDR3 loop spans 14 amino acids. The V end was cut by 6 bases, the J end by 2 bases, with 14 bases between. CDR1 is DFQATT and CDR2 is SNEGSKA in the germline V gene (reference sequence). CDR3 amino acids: CSAEREWGNQPQHF. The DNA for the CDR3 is TGCAGTGCAGAAAGGGAATGGGGCAATCAGCCCCAGCATTTT.

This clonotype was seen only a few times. DNA of the CDR3: TGTGCCAGCAGCCCCGTGTGGCTTCACCGGGGGAACACCGGGGAGCTGTTTTTT. The encoded protein is CASSPVWLHRGNTGELFF. V gene TRBV11-2 combines with J gene TRBJ2-2; D perhaps matches TRBD2 (5 bases). Germline CDR1 SGHAT, CDR2 FQNNGV. The V end lost 5 bases, the J end lost 1 base, and 20 bases lay between the germline ends. This CDR3 is built from 18 residues.

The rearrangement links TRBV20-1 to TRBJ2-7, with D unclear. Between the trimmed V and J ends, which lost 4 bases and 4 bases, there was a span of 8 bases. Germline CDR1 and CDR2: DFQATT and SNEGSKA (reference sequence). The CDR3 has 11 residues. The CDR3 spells CSATLHYEQYF. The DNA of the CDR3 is TGCAGTGCTACCTTACATTACGAGCAGTACTTC.

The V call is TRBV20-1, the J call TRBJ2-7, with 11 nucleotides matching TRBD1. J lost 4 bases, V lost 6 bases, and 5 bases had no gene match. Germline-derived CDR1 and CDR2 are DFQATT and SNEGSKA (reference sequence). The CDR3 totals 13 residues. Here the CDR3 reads CSALDRGRYEQYF. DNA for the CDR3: TGCAGTGCGTTGGACAGGGGGCGTTACGAGCAGTACTTC.

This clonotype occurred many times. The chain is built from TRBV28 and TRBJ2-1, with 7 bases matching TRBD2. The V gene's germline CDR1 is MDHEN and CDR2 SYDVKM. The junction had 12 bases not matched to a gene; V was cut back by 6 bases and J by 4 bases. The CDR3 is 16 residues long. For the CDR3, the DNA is TGTGCCAGCAGGATCTTTGCTAGCGGCGAGTACAATGAGCAGTTCTTC. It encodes CASRIFASGEYNEQFF.